This T cell receptor (beta chain) was retrieved from a study of shared clonotypes between healthy human individuals. The wider study: Contributing individuals were two females and a few males aged 18 to 49.

This clone was counted a few times. The antigen is undetermined. Profiled with immunoSEQ multiplex PCR; TCRdb holds only in-frame clones, not every one. The sample has 2 million to 2.5 million clones, around 90% seen once. Findings and limits, study-wide: Clonotypes not shared had lower generation probabilities than those common to all four donors.

Donors were healthy HIV-negative adults without recent acute infections or vaccinations. The CDR3 sequence is 14 residues long. From germline, CDR1 is GTSNPN and CDR2 SVGIG (reference sequence). V dropped 3 bases and J dropped 0 bases, with 9 bases sitting between them. J is TRBJ1-5 and V is TRBV30; D ambiguous. The sample consisted of naive CD4+ T cells from PBMCs. Subset: CD45RA+ positively selected. The clonotype comes from a man aged 18 to 35 in good health. Some clones in this sample may be carry-over from other donors' samples. The CDR3 sequence is CAWRSGSSNQPQHF. DNA for the CDR3: TGTGCCTGGAGGAGCGGGAGTAGCAATCAGCCCCAGCATTTT.